Shown below are 23 T cell receptor beta chains from a single sample sequenced in a study of T cell repertoires in cytomegalovirus infection. TCRdb fed the reads into MiXCR, producing one record per CDR3 protein. Of around 130,000 distinct CDR3 sequences listed, approximately 9.2% were seen once; the top ten hold around 9.1%. Sequencing used PBMCs. Source of these receptors: a human donor in good health (CMV status not recorded). Some clones in this sample may be carry-over from other donors' samples.

This clonotype has ten or more counts. This chain uses TRBV20-1 with TRBJ2-5; D call uncertain. Looked up from germline, CDR1 is DFQATT and CDR2 is SNEGSKA (reference sequence). The CDR3 runs to 14 residues. V gave up 1 base and J gave up 0 bases, with 9 bases separating them. The CDR3 region is CSARGKGYQETQYF. The DNA of the CDR3 is TGCAGTGCTAGAGGAAAAGGGTACCAAGAGACCCAGTACTTC.

The chain uses TRBV25-1 and TRBJ1-6; TRBD1 matches 7 bases. The CDR3 runs to 15 residues. Germline V CDR1 and CDR2: MGHDK, SYGVNS. The J segment lost 8 bases and the V segment lost 3 bases, leaving 7 bases of the junction unmatched. The CDR3 nucleotides read TGTGCCAGCAGTGATCGGACAGGTTTTTATTCACCCCTCCACTTT. Its translation: CASSDRTGFYSPLHF.

This clonotype has ten or more counts. The CDR3 is CASSYAGETEAFF. The CDR3 DNA is TGTGCCAGCAGTTACGCCGGGGAGACTGAAGCTTTCTTT. The chain employs TRBV6-2 or TRBV6-3 and TRBJ1-1; D remains unclear. The CDR3 length is 13 residues. CDR1 and CDR2 (germline): MNHEY, SVGEGT. Trimming left V 2 bases short and J 5 bases short, with 9 bases between.

This clonotype showed up many times. The V call is TRBV28, the J call TRBJ2-7; TRBD1 matches 11 bases. The germline V gene encodes CDR1 MDHEN and CDR2 SYDVKM. CDR3 length equals 14 residues. V lost 5 bases and J lost 4; bases outside the gene matches: 4. CDR3 sequence: CASSIGTGGYEQYF. The CDR3, as DNA: TGTGCCAGCAGTATCGGGACAGGGGGGTACGAGCAGTACTTC.

This clonotype showed up many times. The genes are TRBV12-3 or TRBV12-4 and TRBJ1-4; no clear D gene. The CDR3 has 11 amino acids. Deletions cut 6 bases from V and 11 bases from J, with 10 bases between. CDR3 nucleotide sequence: TGTGCCAGCAGCCCCAGTACGAAACTGTTTTTT. Its protein is CASSPSTKLFF.

This clonotype was counted ten times or more. V gene TRBV14 combines with J gene TRBJ2-1, with 12 bases aligning to TRBD2. V lost 3 bases and J lost 0; bases outside the gene matches: 12. Germline V gives CDR1 SGHDN, CDR2 FVKESK. CDR3 length equals 20 residues. CDR3 nucleotide sequence: TGTGCCAGCAGCCAGGGTAGACTAGCGGGGGTCCCAAGCTCCTACAATGAGCAGTTCTTC. Its protein product is CASSQGRLAGVPSSYNEQFF.

Concerning this clonotype: Since a much larger clone is just one base distant, this may be a read error. The CDR3 reads CASIRAGAGGVEQYF. CDR3 coding DNA: TGTGCCAGCATTAGGGCAGGAGCGGGGGGAGTCGAGCAGTACTTC. The gene calls are TRBV6-5 and TRBJ2-7; the match to TRBD2 covers 9 bases. From germline, CDR1 is MNHEY and CDR2 SVGAGI. The CDR3 has 15 residues. J lost 6 bases, V lost 7 bases, and 13 bases had no gene match.

The chain combines TRBV4-3 with TRBJ1-1, with D hard to call. The CDR3 extends over 15 amino acids. Per germline, CDR1 LGHNA and CDR2 YSLEER. V was clipped by 0 bases and J by 1 base, with 9 bases between them. The chain's CDR3 is CASSQDGHTNTEAFF. In DNA, the CDR3 is TGCGCCAGCAGCCAAGACGGGCACACGAACACTGAAGCTTTCTTT.

V gene TRBV12-3 or TRBV12-4 combines with J gene TRBJ1-5; D is undetermined. The CDR3 length is 14 residues. V was shortened by 3 bases and J by 8 bases, with 14 bases between the two germline ends. Here the CDR3 reads CASSFPHDGEPQHF. CDR3 coding DNA: TGTGCCAGCAGTTTCCCCCACGATGGAGAGCCCCAGCATTTT.

This chain uses TRBV2 with TRBJ2-3, with TRBD1 matching 9 bases. Germline CDR1 reads SNHLY; CDR2 reads FYNNEI. The CDR3 sequence is 15 residues long. After removal of 1 base from V and 1 base from J, the junction contained 0 bases not matched to a gene. The CDR3 DNA is TGTGCCAGCAGTGAAGGACAGGGGGGCACAGATACGCAGTATTTT. This sequence encodes CASSEGQGGTDTQYF.

This clonotype was seen ten or more times. The V and J genes are TRBV20-1 and TRBJ2-5, with D possibly being TRBD2 (7 bases). This CDR3 is built from 14 residues. The germline CDR1 and CDR2 sequences are DFQATT and SNEGSKA (reference sequence). The CDR3 nucleotides are TGCAGCGGAGGCGGGGGCGCCGTGGGGGAGACCCAGTACTTC. This translates into CSGGGGAVGETQYF.

This clonotype was seen many times. The chain uses TRBV5-4 and TRBJ1-5; possible D gene TRBD1, 5 bases. The CDR3 sequence is 14 residues long. Germline CDR1 and CDR2: SGHNT and YYREEE (reference sequence). The germline V and J ends were trimmed by 4 bases and 5 bases, with 13 bases remaining between them. Written as DNA, the CDR3 is TGTGCCAGCAGCAAAGGGACCGATGATCAGCCCCAGCATTTT. Translating gives CASSKGTDDQPQHF.

This clonotype was seen ten or more times. The V gene is TRBV20-1, the J gene TRBJ2-3, with D unresolved. V lost 1 base and J lost 2, with 13 bases in between. Per the germline V gene, CDR1 is DFQATT and CDR2 is SNEGSKA (reference sequence). The CDR3 is 15 residues long. CDR3 sequence reads: CSARATPDFTDTQYF. CDR3 in DNA: TGCAGTGCTAGAGCTACACCCGATTTCACAGATACGCAGTATTTT.

This clonotype was found many times. The rearrangement uses TRBV7-9 and TRBJ1-1; D may be TRBD1 (5 bases). CDR3 length equals 14 residues. Germline V CDR1 and CDR2: SEHNR, FQNEAQ (reference sequence). Trimming stripped 3 bases from V and 1 base from J, with 9 bases between. This CDR3 reads CASSFVGENTEAFF. The CDR3 DNA sequence: TGTGCCAGCAGCTTTGTGGGGGAGAACACTGAAGCTTTCTTT.

This clonotype showed up many times. A single base separates this from a much larger clone, so it may be a read error. The V call is TRBV7-9, the J call TRBJ1-2, with a weak D call TRBD1 (5 bases). Germline assignment: CDR1 SEHNR and CDR2 FQNEAQ (reference sequence). The CDR3 loop spans 13 amino acids. V was pared by 1 base and J by 3 bases, with 6 bases between. Here the CDR3 DNA reads TGTGCCAGCAGCTTAGGACAGTACTATGGCTACACCTTC. This translates into CASSLGQYYGYTF. The full variable domain, in which reference TRBV7-9 and TRBJ1-2 provide the parts outside the CDR3, is DTGVSQNPRHKITKRGQNVTFRCDPISEHNRLYWYRQTLGQGPEFLTYFQNEAQLEKSRLLSDRFSAERPKGSFSTLEIQRTEQGDSAMYLCASSLGQYYGYTFGSGTRLTVV.

This clonotype was seen only a few times. The V gene is TRBV20-1, the J gene TRBJ1-5; D might be TRBD1 (5 bases). Germline CDR1 is DFQATT and CDR2 is SNEGSKA (reference sequence). The CDR3 extends over 17 amino acids. The germline V and J ends were trimmed by 0 bases and 2 bases, with 17 bases remaining between them. In DNA, the CDR3 is TGCAGTGCTAGAGATTTGGGGACGGGATTCGGCAATCAGCCCCAGCATTTT. Its translation is CSARDLGTGFGNQPQHF.

DNA of the CDR3: TGTGCCAGCAGCTTAGGGCGGCGAAACACTGAAGCTTTCTTT. It yields the protein CASSLGRRNTEAFF. V gene TRBV13 combines with J gene TRBJ1-1, with no clear D. The CDR3 is made up of 14 amino acids. Between the trimmed V and J ends, which lost 0 bases and 2 bases, there was a span of 7 bases. Germline CDR1 reads PRHDT; CDR2 reads FYEKMQ (reference sequence).

This clonotype has at least ten counts. The chain combines TRBV7-8 with TRBJ2-1, with 13 nucleotides matching TRBD2. This CDR3 has 19 amino acids. J lost 0 bases, V lost 7 bases, and 12 bases had no gene match. In germline, CDR1 is SGHVS, CDR2 FQNEAQ. The CDR3 DNA reads TGTGCCAGCACCCGTGAGGGGACTAGCGGGGTAAGCTCCTACAATGAGCAGTTCTTC. This gives the protein CASTREGTSGVSSYNEQFF.

The rearrangement joins TRBV28 to TRBJ2-5; a weak D match, TRBD2 (5 bases). Looked up from germline, CDR1 is MDHEN and CDR2 is SYDVKM. The CDR3 totals 14 residues. Trimming shortened V by 3 bases and J by 4 bases, and 12 bases separated the two germline ends. CDR3 DNA sequence: TGTGCCAGCAGTTTTTCTAGCTTCACAGAGACCCAGTACTTC. It specifies CASSFSSFTETQYF.

The gene calls are TRBV14 and TRBJ1-2, with D uncertain. Germline V gene lookup returns CDR1 SGHDN and CDR2 FVKESK. The CDR3 extends over 14 amino acids. V was clipped by 4 bases and J by 3 bases, with 12 bases between them. The CDR3: CASSPWTDHYGYTF. The CDR3 DNA is TGTGCCAGCAGCCCATGGACCGATCACTATGGCTACACCTTC.

This clonotype was counted at least ten times. The CDR3 here is CASSSPGQIYGYTF. The CDR3 nucleotides read TGTGCCAGTAGTTCCCCGGGACAGATCTATGGCTACACCTTC. This chain joins TRBV19 and TRBJ1-2; 7 positions match TRBD1. CDR1 and CDR2 from the germline V gene are LNHDA and SQIVND (reference sequence). The V and J ends lost 5 bases and 4 bases, in that order; junction bases with no gene match: 7. CDR3 size: 14 residues.

This chain connects TRBV20-1 to TRBJ1-1, with 8 bases that match TRBD1. V was clipped by 6 bases and J by 4 bases; unmatched bases: 4. In germline, CDR1 is DFQATT, CDR2 SNEGSKA (reference sequence). This CDR3 has 12 residues. CDR3 sequence reads: CSATDRGTEAFF. The CDR3 DNA reads TGCAGTGCCACCGACAGGGGCACTGAAGCTTTCTTT.

This clonotype was seen many times. The chain joins TRBV20-1 to TRBJ1-5, with TRBD1 as a possible D gene (5 bases). The V gene's germline CDR1 is DFQATT and CDR2 SNEGSKA (reference sequence). The CDR3 runs 18 residues. V lost 3 bases and J lost 0, with 21 bases in between. The CDR3 here is CSASSVGRAQYSNQPQHF. CDR3 coding DNA: TGCAGTGCTAGTTCAGTCGGCAGGGCACAATATAGCAATCAGCCCCAGCATTTT.